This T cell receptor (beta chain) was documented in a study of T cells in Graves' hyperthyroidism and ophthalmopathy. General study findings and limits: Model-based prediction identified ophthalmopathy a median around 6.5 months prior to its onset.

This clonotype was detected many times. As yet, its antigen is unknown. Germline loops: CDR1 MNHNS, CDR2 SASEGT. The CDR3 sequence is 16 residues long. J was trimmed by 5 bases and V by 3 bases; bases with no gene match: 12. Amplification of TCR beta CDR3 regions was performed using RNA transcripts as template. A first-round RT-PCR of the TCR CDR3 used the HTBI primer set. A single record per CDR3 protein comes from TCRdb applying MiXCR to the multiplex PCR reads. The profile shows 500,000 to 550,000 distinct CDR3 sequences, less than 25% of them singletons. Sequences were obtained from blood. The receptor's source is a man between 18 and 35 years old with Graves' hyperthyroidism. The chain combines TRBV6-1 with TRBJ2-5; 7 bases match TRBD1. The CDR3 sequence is CASSDPETGHRETQYF. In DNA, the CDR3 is TGTGCCAGCAGTGACCCCGAGACAGGGCACCGGGAGACCCAGTACTTC.